The 26 T cell receptor beta chains below come from one sample, sequenced in a study of shared clonotypes between healthy human individuals. Generated by immunoSEQ multiplex PCR, the TCRdb table keeps only in-frame clones and is missing some. This table has about 2 million clones, about 95% appearing once. Naive CD8 isolation took CD45RO-negative cells positively selected for CCR7 and excluded terminally differentiated effector memory CD45RA+ cells. What was sequenced was naive CD8+ T cells sorted from blood. The receptors originated from a man younger than 30 in good health.

This clone appeared a few times. Other DNA sequences within the sample encode an identical CDR3. Written as DNA, the CDR3 is TGTGCCAGCAGTTGGACAGGGAGCTCCTACGAGCAGTACTTC. This sequence encodes CASSWTGSSYEQYF. The V gene is TRBV27, the J gene TRBJ2-7; TRBD1 agrees at 8 bases. The germline V gene encodes CDR1 MNHEY and CDR2 SMNVEV (reference sequence). V gave up 4 bases and J gave up 0 bases; unmatched junction bases: 2. This CDR3 contains 14 residues.

The V and J genes are TRBV2 and TRBJ2-7, with 7 nucleotides matching TRBD2. Unmatched junction bases numbered 9, after V lost 4 bases and J lost 3 bases. Germline V gene sequence: CDR1 SNHLY, CDR2 FYNNEI. This CDR3 region has 15 residues. This CDR3 is CASSVPRDYYYEQYF. DNA of the CDR3: TGTGCCAGCAGTGTGCCCCGGGACTACTACTACGAGCAGTACTTC.

The chain uses TRBV15 and TRBJ1-1, with D possibly being TRBD1 (5 bases). The CDR3 length is 15 residues. Germline CDR1 reads LNHNV; CDR2 reads YYDKDF (reference sequence). The V end was cut by 0 bases, the J end by 4 bases, with 12 bases between. Here the CDR3 reads CATSRDKGQLTEAFF. CDR3 in DNA: TGTGCCACCAGCAGAGATAAGGGGCAGCTCACTGAAGCTTTCTTT.

This chain links TRBV10-2 with TRBJ2-3; D is unresolved. This CDR3 region has 14 residues. The V end was cut by 8 bases, the J end by 2 bases, with 14 bases between. Germline V gene data show CDR1 as WSHSY and CDR2 as SAAADI. CDR3 protein: CASADLRDTDTQYF. The CDR3 DNA reads TGCGCCAGCGCCGACCTCCGAGACACAGATACGCAGTATTTT.

As concerns this clone: An end of the junction differs from the germline gene, which may be a read error. This chain links TRBV4-3 with TRBJ2-7; TRBD1 matches 7 bases. This CDR3 has 13 residues. Germline V gene lookup returns CDR1 LGHNA and CDR2 YSLEER. The CDR3 loop is CASSQVGGEEQYF. The CDR3 coding sequence is TGCGCCAGCAGTCAAGTAGGGGGCGAGGAGCAGTACTTC.

As to this clone: Other DNA sequences in this specimen translate into the identical CDR3. The chain recombines TRBV11-2 with TRBJ2-7, with 7 bases aligning to TRBD2. Looked up from germline, CDR1 is SGHAT and CDR2 is FQNNGV. The CDR3 extends over 14 amino acids. J gave up 2 bases and V 1 base, and 2 bases lay outside the gene matches. CDR3 nucleotides: TGTGCCAGCAGCTTAGGGGGGGGAGCCTACGAGCAGTACTTC. Its translation: CASSLGGGAYEQYF. The full variable domain, in which reference TRBV11-2 and TRBJ2-7 provide the parts outside the CDR3, is EAGVAQSPRYKIIEKRQSVAFWCNPISGHATLYWYQQILGQGPKLLIQFQNNGVVDDSQLPKDRFSAERLKGVDSTLKIQPAKLEDSAVYLCASSLGGGAYEQYFGPGTRLTVT.

Points on this clone: Additional DNA sequences in this sample encode the identical CDR3. The chain carries TRBV6-1 and TRBJ2-7; D perhaps matches TRBD2 (6 bases). Germline V gene data show CDR1 as MNHNS and CDR2 as SASEGT. The CDR3 runs 13 residues. Trimming took off 6 bases at V and 0 bases at J, with 9 bases between the two ends. CDR3 protein: CASSGGSSYEQYF. DNA for the CDR3: TGTGCCAGCAGCGGGGGTAGCTCCTACGAGCAGTACTTC.

This clone was observed a single time. This chain connects TRBV9 to TRBJ2-5; perhaps TRBD2 as D (6 bases). The V gene's germline CDR1 is SGDLS and CDR2 YYNGEE. Trimming pared 0 bases from V and 1 base from J, leaving 10 bases between. The CDR3 has 15 amino acids. CDR3 amino acids: CASSVDDGSQETQYF. The CDR3 nucleotides are TGTGCCAGCAGCGTAGATGACGGGAGCCAAGAGACCCAGTACTTC.

V gene TRBV4-3 combines with J gene TRBJ1-2; D unresolved. Between the trimmed V and J ends, which lost 3 bases and 4 bases, there was a span of 15 bases. The CDR3 consists of 15 residues. The germline gives CDR1 LGHNA, CDR2 YSLEER. CDR3 coding DNA: TGCGCCAGCAGCCACAAGGACCAGATTCTCTATGGCTACACCTTC. Amino acid sequence: CASSHKDQILYGYTF.

This chain connects TRBV4-1 to TRBJ2-5, with 12 bases matching TRBD2. Germline-derived CDR1 and CDR2 are MGHRA and YSYEKL. Losses at the gene ends were 0 bases for V and 5 bases for J; bases not matched to a gene: 10. This CDR3 is 18 amino acids long. The CDR3 coding sequence is TGCGCCAGCAGCCAAGAATCTACTAGCGGGAGGTGGGGGGAGACCCAGTACTTC. Residues: CASSQESTSGRWGETQYF.

This sequence joins TRBV7-9 and TRBJ2-7; perhaps TRBD1 as D (5 bases). V was shortened by 1 base and J by 6 bases, with 13 bases between the two germline ends. The CDR3 totals 14 residues. Germline CDR1 is SEHNR and CDR2 is FQNEAQ (reference sequence). The CDR3 reads CASSLVSGSGEQYF. The CDR3 DNA sequence: TGTGCCAGCAGCTTAGTTTCAGGGTCCGGCGAGCAGTACTTC.

This clone occurred a few times. The gene calls are TRBV10-3 and TRBJ2-1; the D gene is possibly TRBD2 (6 bases). CDR1 ENHRY and CDR2 SYGVKD come from the germline V gene. Trimming removed 8 bases at V and 4 bases at J, with 15 bases between. CDR3 length equals 14 residues. This CDR3 reads CAIFPGLAYNEQFF. Here the CDR3 DNA reads TGTGCCATCTTTCCGGGACTCGCATACAATGAGCAGTTCTTC.

CDR3 sequence (DNA): TGTGCCTGGAGCCCTGATTGGACCACTGAAGCTTTCTTT. This translates into CAWSPDWTTEAFF. The chain couples TRBV30 to TRBJ1-1; D is uncertain. Trimming cost V 3 bases and J 4 bases, with 12 bases left between them. The CDR3 has 13 amino acids. Germline assignment: CDR1 GTSNPN and CDR2 SVGIG (reference sequence).

This clone was recorded only once. This chain joins TRBV10-1 and TRBJ1-2; no clear D. This CDR3 is built from 13 residues. Germline lookup yields CDR1 WNHNN and CDR2 SYGVQD (reference sequence). The V end was cut by 5 bases, the J end by 3 bases, with 10 bases between. The CDR3 loop is CASSPERYYGYTF. DNA of the CDR3: TGCGCCAGCAGTCCCGAGCGGTACTATGGCTACACCTTC.

The rearrangement links TRBV7-9 to TRBJ1-1; 7 bases are shared with TRBD1. Trimming cost V 5 bases and J 5 bases; bases outside gene matches: 8. Germline V CDR1 and CDR2: SEHNR, FQNEAQ (reference sequence). The length of the CDR3 is 14 residues. The chain's CDR3 is CASSPLTGNTEAFF. CDR3 DNA: TGTGCCAGCAGCCCCCTGACAGGGAATACTGAAGCTTTCTTT.

This sequence joins TRBV27 and TRBJ2-3, with 7 bases matching TRBD2. Trimming at V came to 6 bases and at J to 3 bases, leaving 3 bases not matched to a gene. This CDR3 contains 13 residues. The germline CDR1 and CDR2 sequences are MNHEY and SMNVEV (reference sequence). CDR3 sequence (DNA): TGTGCCAGCAGCGGACTAGAAACAGATACGCAGTATTTT. Protein product: CASSGLETDTQYF.

This chain connects TRBV19 to TRBJ2-1, with TRBD1 matching 8 bases. Germline CDR1 reads LNHDA; CDR2 reads SQIVND (reference sequence). With V trimmed by 3 bases and J by 5 bases, 6 bases remained unmatched. The CDR3 runs to 15 residues. CDR3 residues: CASSIGTGEHNEQFF. The CDR3 nucleotides are TGTGCCAGTAGTATCGGGACAGGTGAGCACAATGAGCAGTTCTTC.

This clone was seen a handful of times. The CDR3 DNA is TGTGCCAGCAGCCCGGAGCACAGGGAAAAACTGTTTTTT. Translation gives CASSPEHREKLFF. The V gene is TRBV7-9, the J gene TRBJ1-4, with D possibly TRBD1 on 5 matching bases. The ends were cut back, 5 bases at V and 8 bases at J, with 12 bases in the middle. This CDR3 has 13 residues. The germline CDR1 and CDR2 sequences are SEHNR and FQNEAQ (reference sequence). The complete variable domain, with remaining parts taken from reference TRBV7-9 and TRBJ1-4, reads DTGVSQNPRHKITKRGQNVTFRCDPISEHNRLYWYRQTLGQGPEFLTYFQNEAQLEKSRLLSDRFSAERPKGSFSTLEIQRTEQGDSAMYLCASSPEHREKLFFGSGTQLSVL.

This clone has only one observation. CDR3 coding DNA: TGCGCCAGCAGCTCGCCGCGACAGGGCCTTTCCTACGAGCAGTACTTC. Protein: CASSSPRQGLSYEQYF. The V gene is TRBV5-1, the J gene TRBJ2-7, with TRBD1 identical over 7 bases. The V segment lost 3 bases and the J segment 1 base; nucleotides outside the gene matches: 10. The CDR3 is 16 amino acids. Germline CDR1 and CDR2: SGHRS and YFSETQ.

The chain recombines TRBV10-1 with TRBJ2-1, with TRBD1 matching 10 bases. The ends lost 8 bases at V and 5 bases at J; junction bases unmatched: 9. Germline loops: CDR1 WNHNN, CDR2 SYGVQD (reference sequence). The CDR3 has 15 amino acids. The CDR3 protein is CASGSGTGEDNEQFF. In DNA form, the CDR3 reads TGCGCCAGCGGATCCGGGACAGGGGAGGACAATGAGCAGTTCTTC.

This rearrangement joins TRBV28 to TRBJ1-2; possibly TRBD1 for D (6 bases). This CDR3 region has 11 residues. V was trimmed by 5 bases and J by 8 bases, leaving 9 bases between them. Germline values: CDR1 MDHEN, CDR2 SYDVKM. The CDR3 sequence: CASSQGRGYTF. DNA for the CDR3: TGTGCCAGCAGTCAGGGGCGGGGCTACACCTTC.

This chain links TRBV19 with TRBJ2-7; tentative D call: TRBD2 (5 bases). The V end was cut by 7 bases, the J end by 1 base, with 14 bases between. The CDR3 contains 14 residues. Per the germline V gene, CDR1 is LNHDA and CDR2 is SQIVND (reference sequence). The CDR3 coding sequence is TGTGCCAGTAAACATAACGGGGTTTCCTACGAGCAGTACTTC. Encoded protein: CASKHNGVSYEQYF.

This rearrangement joins TRBV7-9 to TRBJ2-1; 7 bases line up with TRBD1. The CDR3 is 12 amino acids. With V trimmed by 4 bases and J by 9 bases, 3 bases remained unmatched. CDR1 and CDR2 from the germline V gene are SEHNR and FQNEAQ (reference sequence). The CDR3 sequence is CASSSDRFEQFF. The DNA of the CDR3 is TGTGCCAGCAGCTCGGACAGGTTTGAGCAGTTCTTC.

The rearrangement links TRBV27 to TRBJ2-1; 7 bases are shared with TRBD1. The CDR3 totals 14 residues. The germline gives CDR1 MNHEY, CDR2 SMNVEV (reference sequence). With V trimmed by 5 bases and J by 9 bases, 10 bases remained unmatched. The CDR3 sequence: CASSITVTGAEQFF. The CDR3 DNA sequence: TGTGCCAGCAGTATCACAGTCACAGGGGCTGAGCAGTTCTTC.

The chain uses TRBV27 and TRBJ1-1; D might be TRBD1 (5 bases). Germline V gene lookup returns CDR1 MNHEY and CDR2 SMNVEV (reference sequence). V was cut by 2 bases and J by 5 bases, with 21 bases left in between. The CDR3 contains 17 residues. CDR3 amino acids: CASSLLGVGGVGTEAFF. CDR3 DNA sequence: TGTGCCAGCAGTTTACTCGGCGTTGGAGGGGTAGGGACTGAAGCTTTCTTT.

This clone was observed once. V and J are TRBV4-3 and TRBJ2-7, with D possibly TRBD2 on 6 matching bases. V dropped 5 bases and J dropped 1 base, with 18 bases sitting between them. Germline V gives CDR1 LGHNA, CDR2 YSLEER. The CDR3 runs to 16 residues. CDR3 bases: TGCGCCAGCAGCTACGAAAGAGCGGGCTCATCCTACGAGCAGTACTTC. Residues: CASSYERAGSSYEQYF.